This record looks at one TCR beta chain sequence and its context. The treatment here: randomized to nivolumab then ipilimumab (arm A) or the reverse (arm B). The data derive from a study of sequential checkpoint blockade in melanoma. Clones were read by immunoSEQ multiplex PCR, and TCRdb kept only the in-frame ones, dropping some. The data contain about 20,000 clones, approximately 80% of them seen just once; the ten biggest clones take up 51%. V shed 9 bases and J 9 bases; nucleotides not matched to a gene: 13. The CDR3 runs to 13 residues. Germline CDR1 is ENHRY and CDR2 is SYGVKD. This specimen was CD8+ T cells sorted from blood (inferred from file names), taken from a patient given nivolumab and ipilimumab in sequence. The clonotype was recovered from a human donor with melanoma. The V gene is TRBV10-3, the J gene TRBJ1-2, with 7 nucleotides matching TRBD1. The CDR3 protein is CAMHDDRVDRYTF. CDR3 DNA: TGTGCCATGCATGACGACAGGGTGGATCGCTACACCTTC.